This record covers a single T cell receptor beta chain. The J segment lost 3 bases and the V segment lost 0 bases, leaving 4 bases of the junction unmatched. The CDR3 is 16 amino acids. In germline, CDR1 is ENHRY, CDR2 SYGVKD. These data come from a study of shared clonotypes between healthy human individuals. Donation came from healthy HIV-negative adults that had no recent acute infections or vaccinations. Original data processing: Without quality scores, immunoSEQ junctional reads could not be filtered like full-length reads. Assay: immunoSEQ multiplex PCR; the TCRdb copy retains only in-frame clones and omits some. V, J and clone size were drawn from that table, and D and trimming were deduced from the DNA. The sample records some 2,400,000 clones, more than 90% being singletons.

This TCR was sampled from a man aged 18 to 29 in good health. The chain uses TRBV10-3 and TRBJ1-1; TRBD1 matches at 10 bases. Input material: naive CD4+ T cells sorted from blood. Subset: CD45RA+ positively selected. This CDR3 is CAISESRTGGYTEAFF. CDR3 coding DNA: TGTGCCATCAGTGAGTCGCGGACAGGGGGTTACACTGAAGCTTTCTTT.